These 4 T cell receptor beta chains came from one sample sequenced in a study of blood T cells in healthy people across ages. A J-beta primer mix and a sample-barcoded 5' primer were used in a second PCR of roughly 7 to 12 cycles. Via MiXCR, TCRdb re-called the 5' RACE reads, giving one row per CDR3 protein. Of 630,000 or so distinct CDR3 sequences listed, approximately 30% are singletons. The sequencing sample was made of blood. Receptors were obtained from an elderly woman in good health.

This clonotype was counted many times. The chain is built from TRBV10-3 and TRBJ1-5; 7 nucleotides line up with TRBD1. The CDR3 is 14 residues long. V was clipped by 4 bases and J by 5 bases; unmatched bases: 5. Germline V gene data show CDR1 as ENHRY and CDR2 as SYGVKD. The CDR3 DNA sequence: TGTGCCATCAGTGGACAGGGTCAGGATCAGCCCCAGCATTTT. Protein sequence: CAISGQGQDQPQHF.

This clonotype was observed many times. Relative to the germline gene, one junction end is altered; a read error may explain this. This chain uses TRBV7-9 with TRBJ2-6; D call uncertain. The germline gives CDR1 SEHNR, CDR2 FQNEAQ (reference sequence). This CDR3 contains 16 residues. The chain's CDR3 is CASSSTDASGDNVLTF. As DNA, the CDR3 is TGTGCCAGCAGCTCGACGGACGCATCTGGGGACAACGTCCTGACTTTC.

This clonotype was recorded at least ten times. The rearrangement links TRBV5-1 to TRBJ1-4; 7 nucleotides align to TRBD1. CDR1 and CDR2 from the germline V gene are SGHRS and YFSETQ. CDR3 size: 15 residues. V lost 4 bases and J lost 6; bases outside the gene matches: 9. The CDR3 region is CASSLEQGPHEKLFF. The CDR3 bases are TGCGCCAGCAGCCTCGAACAGGGGCCGCATGAAAAACTGTTTTTT.

The chain employs TRBV20-1 and TRBJ2-1, with 7 bases identical to TRBD1. CDR3 size: 15 residues. V shed 3 bases, J shed 3 bases, and the junction held 8 bases outside the gene matches. CDR1 is DFQATT, CDR2 SNEGSKA, per germline (reference sequence). For the CDR3, the DNA is TGCAGTGCTAGGGAGACAGGGTTTTTCTACAATGAGCAGTTCTTC. It yields the protein CSARETGFFYNEQFF.